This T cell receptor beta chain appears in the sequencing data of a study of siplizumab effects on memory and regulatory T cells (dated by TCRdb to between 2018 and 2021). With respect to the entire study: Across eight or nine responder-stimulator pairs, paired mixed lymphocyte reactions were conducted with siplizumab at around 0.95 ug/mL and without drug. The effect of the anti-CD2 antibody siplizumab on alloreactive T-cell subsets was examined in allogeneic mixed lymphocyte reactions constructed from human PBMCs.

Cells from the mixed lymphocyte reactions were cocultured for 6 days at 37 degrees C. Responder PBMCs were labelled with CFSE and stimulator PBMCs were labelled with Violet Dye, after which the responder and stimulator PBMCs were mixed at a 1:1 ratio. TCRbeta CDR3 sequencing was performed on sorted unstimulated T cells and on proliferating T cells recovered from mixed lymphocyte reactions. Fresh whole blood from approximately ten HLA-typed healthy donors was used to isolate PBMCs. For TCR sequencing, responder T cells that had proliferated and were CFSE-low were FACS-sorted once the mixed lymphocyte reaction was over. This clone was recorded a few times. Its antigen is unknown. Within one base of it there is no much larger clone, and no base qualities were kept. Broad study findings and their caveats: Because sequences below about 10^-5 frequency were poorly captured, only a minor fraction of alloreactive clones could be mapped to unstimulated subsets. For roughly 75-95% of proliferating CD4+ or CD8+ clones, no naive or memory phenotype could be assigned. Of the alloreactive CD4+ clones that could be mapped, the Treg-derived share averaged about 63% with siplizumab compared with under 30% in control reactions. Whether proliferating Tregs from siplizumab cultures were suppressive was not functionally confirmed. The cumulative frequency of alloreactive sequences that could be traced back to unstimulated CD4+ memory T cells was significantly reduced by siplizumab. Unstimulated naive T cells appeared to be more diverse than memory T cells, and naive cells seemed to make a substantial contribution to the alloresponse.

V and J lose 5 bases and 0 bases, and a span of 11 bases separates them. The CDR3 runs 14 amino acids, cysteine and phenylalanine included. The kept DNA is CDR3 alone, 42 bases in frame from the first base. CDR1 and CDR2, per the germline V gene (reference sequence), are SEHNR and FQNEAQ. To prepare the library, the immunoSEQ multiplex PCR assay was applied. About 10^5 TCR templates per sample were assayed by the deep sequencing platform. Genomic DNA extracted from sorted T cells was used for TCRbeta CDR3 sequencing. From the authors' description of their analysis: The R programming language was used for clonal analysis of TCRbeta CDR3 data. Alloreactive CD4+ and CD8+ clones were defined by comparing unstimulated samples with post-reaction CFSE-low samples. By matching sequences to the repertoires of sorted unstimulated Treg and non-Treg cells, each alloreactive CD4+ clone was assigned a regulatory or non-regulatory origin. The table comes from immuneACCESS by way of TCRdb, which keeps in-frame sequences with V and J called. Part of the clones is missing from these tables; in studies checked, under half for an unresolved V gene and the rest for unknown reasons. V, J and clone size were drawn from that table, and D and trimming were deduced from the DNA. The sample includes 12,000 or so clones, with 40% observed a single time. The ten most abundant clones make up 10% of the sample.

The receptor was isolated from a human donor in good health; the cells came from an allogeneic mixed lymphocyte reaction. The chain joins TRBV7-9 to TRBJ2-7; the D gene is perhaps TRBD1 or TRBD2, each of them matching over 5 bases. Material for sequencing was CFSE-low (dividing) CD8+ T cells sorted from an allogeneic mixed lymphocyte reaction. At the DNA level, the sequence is TGTGCCAGCAGCCGAGAGGGGTTCTCCTACGAGCAGTACTTC. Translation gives CASSREGFSYEQYF.